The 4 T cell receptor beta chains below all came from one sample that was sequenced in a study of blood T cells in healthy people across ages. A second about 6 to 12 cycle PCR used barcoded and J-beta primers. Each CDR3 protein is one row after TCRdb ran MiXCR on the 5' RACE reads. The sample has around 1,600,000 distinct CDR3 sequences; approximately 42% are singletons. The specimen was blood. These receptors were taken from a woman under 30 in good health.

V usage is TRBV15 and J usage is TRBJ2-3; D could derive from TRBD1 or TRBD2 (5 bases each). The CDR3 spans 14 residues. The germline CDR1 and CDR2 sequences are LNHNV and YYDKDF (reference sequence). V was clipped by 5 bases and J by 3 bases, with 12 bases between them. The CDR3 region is CATSRGERTDTQYF. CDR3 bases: TGTGCCACCAGCCGAGGGGAGAGGACAGATACGCAGTATTTT.

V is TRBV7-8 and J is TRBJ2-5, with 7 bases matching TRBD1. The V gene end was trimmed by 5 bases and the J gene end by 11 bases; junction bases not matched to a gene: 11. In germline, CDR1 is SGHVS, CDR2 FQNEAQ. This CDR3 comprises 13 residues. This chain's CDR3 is CASSQTGYNEQYF. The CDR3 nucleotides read TGTGCCAGCAGCCAGACAGGGTACAATGAGCAGTACTTC.

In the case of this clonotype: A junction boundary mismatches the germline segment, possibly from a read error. For the CDR3, the DNA is TGTGCCTGCAGTCTCCGGGACCCGCCCAACGACATTCAGTACTTC. The encoded protein is CACSLRDPPNDIQYF. The V gene is TRBV2, the J gene TRBJ2-4; tentatively, D is TRBD1 or TRBD2 (5 bases each). The germline V gene has CDR1 SNHLY and CDR2 FYNNEI. The CDR3 is 15 amino acids.

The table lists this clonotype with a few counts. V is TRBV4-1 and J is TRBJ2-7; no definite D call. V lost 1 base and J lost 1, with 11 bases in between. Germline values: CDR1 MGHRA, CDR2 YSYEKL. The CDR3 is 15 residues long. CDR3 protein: CASSQGASRSYEQYF. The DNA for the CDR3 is TGCGCCAGCAGCCAAGGCGCCAGCCGATCCTACGAGCAGTACTTC.